This TCR beta chain appears in the sequencing data of a study of cytomegalovirus exposure and HLA in healthy donors. Trimming removed 8 bases at V and 5 bases at J, with 16 bases between. The germline V gene has CDR1 SQVTM and CDR2 ANQGSEA. This CDR3 region has 13 residues. Study results and limitations: As was reported, the HLA-A and HLA-B alleles of most subjects were accurately predicted from TCR beta sequences. Segments of the TCR beta V type were, in most cases, productive about 87% or about 30% of the time in an earlier analysis.

Comment on this clone: Antigen specificity is unknown.

The PCR was carried out with 60 Vbeta primers and 13 Jbeta primers. Some clones are missing from TCRdb's copy, which holds only in-frame ones; the method was immunoSEQ multiplex PCR. This table holds about 160,000 clones, approximately 70% found once. Sequenced: PBMCs. This chain uses TRBV29-1 with TRBJ1-5; possible D gene TRBD1, 5 bases. The sequence came from a man between 35 and 55 years old in good health and CMV-seropositive. The CDR3 spells CSCAGDSHQPQHF. In DNA, the CDR3 is TGCAGCTGCGCGGGGGATTCGCATCAGCCCCAGCATTTT.